The clone carrying this T cell receptor beta chain was observed many times. The data were obtained in a study of T cell repertoires in cytomegalovirus infection. The V end lost 5 bases, the J end lost 3 bases, and 25 bases lay between the germline ends. The CDR3 contains 18 residues. Germline CDR1 reads SGHTA; CDR2 reads FQGNSA. Using its own MiXCR run on the reads, TCRdb lists one record per CDR3 protein. There are about 310,000 distinct CDR3 sequences in the sample; under 20% occur only once, and about 12% lies in the top ten. Material: PBMCs. The sequence was collected from a human donor in good health (CMV status not recorded). Some clones in this sample may be carry-over from other donors' samples. V gene TRBV7-2 combines with J gene TRBJ1-1; D perhaps matches TRBD1 (5 bases). CDR3 region: CASSRTWGGTVLDTEAFF. CDR3 coding DNA: TGTGCCAGCAGCCGAACTTGGGGGGGTACAGTATTGGACACTGAAGCTTTCTTT.